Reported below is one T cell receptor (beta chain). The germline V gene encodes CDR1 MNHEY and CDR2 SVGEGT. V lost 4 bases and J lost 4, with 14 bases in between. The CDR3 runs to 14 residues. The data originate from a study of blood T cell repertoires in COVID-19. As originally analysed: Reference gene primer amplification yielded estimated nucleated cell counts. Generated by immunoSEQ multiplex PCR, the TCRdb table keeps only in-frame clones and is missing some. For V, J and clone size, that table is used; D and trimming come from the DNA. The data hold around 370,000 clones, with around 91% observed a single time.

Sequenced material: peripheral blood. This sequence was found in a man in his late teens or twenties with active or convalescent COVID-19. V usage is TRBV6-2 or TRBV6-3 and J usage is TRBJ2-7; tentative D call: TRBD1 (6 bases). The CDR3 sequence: CASSSQGAWYEQYF. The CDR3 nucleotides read TGTGCCAGCAGTTCACAGGGTGCTTGGTACGAGCAGTACTTC.